The 8 T cell receptor beta chains listed next were all sequenced from one sample in a study of T cell responses to AZD1222 COVID-19 vaccine. Generated by immunoSEQ multiplex PCR, the TCRdb table keeps only in-frame clones and is missing some. The sample lists 150,000 or so clones; roughly 90% were seen once. Source: peripheral blood, taken 28 days after the second AZD1222 dose. These receptors were collected from an adult who received the AZD1222 COVID-19 vaccine.

This chain joins TRBV28 and TRBJ2-1; D is unresolved. V lost 3 bases to trimming and J lost 5 bases, with 8 bases between them. This CDR3 region has 13 residues. The germline V gene encodes CDR1 MDHEN and CDR2 SYDVKM. CDR3 nucleotides: TGTGCCAGCAGTTTCGGCGGACACAATGAGCAGTTCTTC. Protein sequence: CASSFGGHNEQFF.

J is TRBJ2-7 and V is TRBV6-5; the D gene is possibly TRBD1 (5 bases). V was clipped by 11 bases and J by 5 bases, with 13 bases between them. CDR1 is MNHEY and CDR2 is SVGAGI in the germline V gene. This CDR3 spans 11 amino acids. The CDR3, as DNA: TGTGCCGTCGGCAGGGCTCACGAGCAGTACTTC. The encoded protein is CAVGRAHEQYF.

For this clone: At the DNA level, this CDR3 is encoded by other sequences in the same sample as well. The V call is TRBV6-5, the J call TRBJ2-7, with 10 positions matching TRBD2. The CDR3 is 14 residues long. Trimming at V came to 6 bases and at J to 0 bases, leaving 2 bases not matched to a gene. Germline V gives CDR1 MNHEY, CDR2 SVGAGI. The CDR3 bases are TGTGCCAGCAGCCGGACTAGCGGCTCCTACGAGCAGTACTTC. Amino acids: CASSRTSGSYEQYF.

Here the CDR3 DNA reads TGTGCCAGCAGCTTAGTTACCGGGGGGGAATATGAAAAACTGTTTTTT. Its translation is CASSLVTGGEYEKLFF. The genes are TRBV7-9 and TRBJ1-4; D may be TRBD1 (5 bases). Per the germline V gene, CDR1 is SEHNR and CDR2 is FQNEAQ (reference sequence). The CDR3 is made up of 16 amino acids. V shed 1 base and J shed 6 bases, with 15 bases lying between them.

The chain is built from TRBV7-9 and TRBJ1-2, with 9 nucleotides matching TRBD1. Germline CDR1 reads SEHNR; CDR2 reads FQNEAQ (reference sequence). The CDR3 has 13 amino acids. The trim removed 5 bases at V and 4 bases at J, leaving 2 bases unmatched. This CDR3 is CASSGTGFYGYTF. In nucleotides, the CDR3 is TGTGCCAGCAGCGGGACAGGGTTCTATGGCTACACCTTC.

The V call is TRBV5-4, the J call TRBJ2-3, with 12 bases matching TRBD2. This CDR3 contains 15 residues. The germline V gene encodes CDR1 SGHNT and CDR2 YYREEE (reference sequence). Losses at the gene ends were 4 bases for V and 5 bases for J; bases not matched to a gene: 5. The CDR3 is CASSTTSGSLDTQYF. CDR3 nucleotide sequence: TGTGCCAGCAGCACGACTAGCGGGAGCCTAGATACGCAGTATTTT.

The chain recombines TRBV7-3 with TRBJ1-5; D not resolved. Trimming left V 3 bases short and J 5 bases short, with 8 bases between. Germline CDR1 reads SGHTA; CDR2 reads FQGTGA. CDR3 size: 13 residues. DNA for the CDR3: TGTGCCAGCAGCTTGGAGTACGATCAGCCCCAGCATTTT. This sequence encodes CASSLEYDQPQHF. Using reference TRBV7-3 and TRBJ1-5 for the parts outside the CDR3, the full variable domain is GAGVSQTPSNKVTEKGKYVELRCDPISGHTALYWYRQSLGQGPEFLIYFQGTGAADDSGLPNDRFFAVRPEGSVSTLKIQRTERGDSAVYLCASSLEYDQPQHFGDGTRLSIL.

This clone was counted between two and nine times. The rearrangement uses TRBV9 and TRBJ2-1; D is ambiguous. Germline loops: CDR1 SGDLS, CDR2 YYNGEE. There are 15 residues in the CDR3. Trimming cost V 3 bases and J 6 bases, with 16 bases left between them. As DNA, the CDR3 is TGTGCCAGCAGCGCCCAGTCTCCTCTCTCCAATGAGCAGTTCTTC. It codes for CASSAQSPLSNEQFF.